The rows below give T cell receptor beta chains drawn from one sample of a study of shared clonotypes between healthy human individuals. TCRdb keeps only in-frame clones here, not all; method: immunoSEQ multiplex PCR. The profile shows around 1.9 million clones, around 93% of them singletons. Sequencing used naive CD8+ T cells from PBMCs. All receptors derive from a young man in good health. Some clones in this sample may be carry-over from other donors' samples. CDR3s include the opening cysteine and the closing phenylalanine or tryptophan. Fields, in order: V gene, D gene, clone size, J gene, CDR3 DNA, CDR3 protein. The D gene is left open where the match is weak. Clone size appears in some rows only: once, few, many, or a class for an expanded clone.

>TRBV19|TRBD2|NA|TRBJ2-7
TGTGCCAGTAGTATATCCGCGACTAGCGGCTACGAGCAGTACTTC
CASSISATSGYEQYF
>TRBV7-9|TRBD1|NA|TRBJ2-2
TGTGCCAGCAGCTCTGCGACCGGGACAGGGGACACCGGGGAGCTGTTTTTT
CASSSATGTGDTGELFF
>TRBV5-4|NA|once|TRBJ1-3
TGTGCCAGCAGCTTTCGGGGCGGCGCTGGAAACACCATATATTTT
CASSFRGGAGNTIYF
>TRBV5-8|TRBD2|NA|TRBJ2-1
TGTGCCAGCAGCCCGGGACTAGCGGGAAGCGAGCAGTTCTTC
CASSPGLAGSEQFF
>TRBV7-6|TRBD1|NA|TRBJ2-2
TGTGCCAGCAGCTCGACCCACAGGGGGGTGAACACCGGGGAGCTGTTTTTT
CASSSTHRGVNTGELFF
>TRBV27|TRBD2|NA|TRBJ2-1
TGTGCCAGCAGTTGGGGGAGGCTAGCGGGTATTGATGAGCAGTTCTTC
CASSWGRLAGIDEQFF
>TRBV14|NA|NA|TRBJ2-5
TGTGCCAGCAGCCAACACCTGGGGAGAGAGACCCAGTACTTC
CASSQHLGRETQYF
>TRBV4-3|NA|NA|TRBJ2-7
TGCGCCAGCAGCCAAGGCACACAGGCCCTCTACGAGCAGTACTTC
CASSQGTQALYEQYF
>TRBV6-5|TRBD1|NA|TRBJ2-1
TGTGCCAGCAGTTTGGGACAGGCAAACAATGAGCAGTTCTTC
CASSLGQANNEQFF
>TRBV9|NA|NA|TRBJ2-5
TGTGCCAGCAGCGTATACGGCCGCCACCAAGAGACCCAGTACTTC
CASSVYGRHQETQYF
>TRBV9|NA|NA|TRBJ1-2
TGTGCCAGCAGCGCATCAGCGAACTATGGCTACACCTTC
CASSASANYGYTF
>TRBV7-3|TRBD2|NA|TRBJ2-1
TGTGCCAGCAGCTTATGGGCCAGCGGGAAATACATTGAGCAGTTCTTC
CASSLWASGKYIEQFF
>TRBV27|NA|NA|TRBJ2-7
TGTGCCAGCAGTTACTCTGCAGGGGTTAACTCCTACGAGCAGTACTTC
CASSYSAGVNSYEQYF
>TRBV7-9|TRBD2|NA|TRBJ2-7
TGTGCCAGCAGCGCAGATTCCGGGACTAGCGGGAGGACCAAATACGAGCAGTACTTC
CASSADSGTSGRTKYEQYF
>TRBV29-1|TRBD2|once|TRBJ2-1
TGCAGCGTTGAAGATCCCCCGGGACTAGCGGGAGGGCCCTATGAGCAGTTCTTC
CSVEDPPGLAGGPYEQFF
>TRBV7-9|NA|few|TRBJ1-4
TGTGCCAGCGGACTGACGAGTGGGGATGAAAAACTGTTTTTT
CASGLTSGDEKLFF
>TRBV7-9|TRBD1|NA|TRBJ2-5
TGTGCCAGCAGCTTAGGTCAAAAACAGGGGTCTAGGGAGACCCAGTACTTC
CASSLGQKQGSRETQYF
>TRBV6-5|TRBD1|NA|TRBJ1-5
TGTGCCAGCAGTTACGGCGAGGGGGCACAGCCCCAGCATTTT
CASSYGEGAQPQHF
>TRBV9|NA|NA|TRBJ1-1
TGTGCCAGCAGCGTAGATCGGGGCACTGAAGCTTTCTTT
CASSVDRGTEAFF
>TRBV27|TRBD1|NA|TRBJ2-7
TGTGCCAGCAGTATAACCTCCGGGACAGGGGAGTACGAGCAGTACTTC
CASSITSGTGEYEQYF
>TRBV7-8|TRBD2|once|TRBJ2-3
TGTGCCAGCAGCCTTGGGGGCCTAGGACTAGCGGGGGGAACAGATACGCAGTATTTT
CASSLGGLGLAGGTDTQYF
>TRBV5-4|NA|NA|TRBJ2-7
TGTGCCAGCAGCTTGGGCAGGGAGGTCAACGAGCAGTACTTC
CASSLGREVNEQYF
>TRBV19|NA|NA|TRBJ1-2
TGTGCCAGTAGTCCGAGGACAGTAGATCCGAATGGCTACACCTTC
CASSPRTVDPNGYTF
>TRBV19|NA|NA|TRBJ2-1
TGTGCCAGTAGGAAGCGCAATCCAGACAATGAGCAGTTCTTC
CASRKRNPDNEQFF
>TRBV5-1|NA|once|TRBJ2-7
TGCGCCAGCAGCTTAAGGCCGACCTACGAGCAGTACTTC
CASSLRPTYEQYF
>TRBV2|NA|NA|TRBJ2-2
TGTGCCAGCAGTCCACTGGTGGGGTCAACCGGGGAGCTGTTTTTT
CASSPLVGSTGELFF
>TRBV27|TRBD2|NA|TRBJ2-1
TGTGCCAGCAGTTACTCGCCAGGGTTTCGGCTAGCGGGAGAGGAGTATGAGCAGTTCTTC
CASSYSPGFRLAGEEYEQFF
>TRBV4-1|TRBD2|NA|TRBJ2-2
TGCGCCAGCAGCCAAGACCCTGTTACTAGCGGGATCCTTACCGGGGAGCTGTTTTTT
CASSQDPVTSGILTGELFF
>TRBV7-9|NA|NA|TRBJ1-2
TGTGCCAGCAGCTCCCCGGACGGAGTGCTGTACACCTTC
CASSSPDGVLYTF
>TRBV9|NA|NA|TRBJ2-1
TGTGCCAGCAGCGTAGAAGGGGCGACCTACAATGAGCAGTTCTTC
CASSVEGATYNEQFF
>TRBV9|NA|NA|TRBJ2-7
TGTGCCAGCAGCCCCCGGACTGTAAGCAACGAGCAGTACTTC
CASSPRTVSNEQYF
>TRBV29-1|TRBD1|NA|TRBJ2-5
TGCAGCGGAAAAGACAGGGAGTACCAAGAGACCCAGTACTTC
CSGKDREYQETQYF
>TRBV9|NA|NA|TRBJ2-3
TGTGCCAGCAGCGCCGAGGGGGGAGGGCCTTACACAGATACGCAGTATTTT
CASSAEGGGPYTDTQYF
>TRBV19|NA|NA|TRBJ1-1
TGTGCCAGTTCCGAAGTCCCGGGCACTGAAGCTTTCTTT
CASSEVPGTEAFF
>TRBV25-1|TRBD1|NA|TRBJ1-2
TGTGCCAGCGGCGGGGGACAGTTCTATGGCTACACCTTC
CASGGGQFYGYTF
>TRBV7-8|NA|NA|TRBJ1-2
TGTGCCAGCAGCTTAGAGCCCCCGGCCGGCGCGGGCTATGGCTACACCTTC
CASSLEPPAGAGYGYTF
>TRBV2|NA|NA|TRBJ2-4
TGTGCCAGCAGTGCAGGTCCCAAAAACATTCAGTACTTC
CASSAGPKNIQYF
>TRBV4-1|NA|NA|TRBJ1-1
TGCGCCAGCAGCCAAGACGGGGGGCTAGAAGCTTTCTTT
CASSQDGGLEAFF
>TRBV19|NA|NA|TRBJ1-1
TGTGCCAGTAGAGGGGGGTCCGGGTCTGAAGCTTTCTTT
CASRGGSGSEAFF
>TRBV6-1|NA|NA|TRBJ2-3
TGTGCCAGCAGTGAATTTCGAGGGCCGATAGATACGCAGTATTTT
CASSEFRGPIDTQYF
>TRBV27|TRBD2|NA|TRBJ2-3
TGTGCCAGCATGGAGGCTAGCGGGTTAACAGATACGCAGTATTTT
CASMEASGLTDTQYF
>TRBV7-9|NA|NA|TRBJ1-2
TGTGCCAGCAGCTTGCCGGACAGCCGACCGGGAGGCTACACCTTC
CASSLPDSRPGGYTF
>TRBV10-1|NA|NA|TRBJ2-1
TGCGCCAGCAGCCCGGGACGCGGTTATGAGCAGTTCTTC
CASSPGRGYEQFF
>TRBV4-1|TRBD1|once|TRBJ2-5
TGCGCCAGCAGCCCCGGGACAGGGCTAGAGACCCAGTACTTC
CASSPGTGLETQYF
>TRBV7-9|NA|once|TRBJ2-5
TGTGCCAGCAGCTCCCAGGCTACGCGGGCGCAAGAGACCCAGTACTTC
CASSSQATRAQETQYF
>TRBV28|TRBD1|NA|TRBJ1-1
TGTGCCAGCAGTTGGGACAGAATGAACACTGAAGCTTTCTTT
CASSWDRMNTEAFF
>TRBV5-6|TRBD2|NA|TRBJ2-5
TGTGCCAGCAGCTCGGGACTAGCGGGGACCGACCAGTACTTC
CASSSGLAGTDQYF
>TRBV29-1|NA|NA|TRBJ2-1
TGCAGCGTTGGGTTCCCGGCTGAGCAGTTCTTC
CSVGFPAEQFF
>TRBV7-9|TRBD2|NA|TRBJ2-5
TGTGCCAGCAGCCCGCGACTAGCGGGAGGGTACCAAGAGACCCAGTACTTC
CASSPRLAGGYQETQYF
>TRBV7-8|NA|NA|TRBJ2-7
TGTGCCAGCAGCCCCGAGGCAGGACTATACTACGAGCAGTACTTC
CASSPEAGLYYEQYF
>TRBV6-6|NA|NA|TRBJ1-2
TGTGCCAGCAGGCCCCGGGGGGCCCCAGGCTATGGCTACACCTTC
CASRPRGAPGYGYTF
>TRBV23-1|NA|NA|TRBJ1-3
TGCGCCAGCAGTCAATCGGGCGGTAGCTCTGGAAACACCATATATTTT
CASSQSGGSSGNTIYF
>TRBV28|NA|NA|TRBJ1-1
TGTGCCAGCAGTCTGCCCAGGAGTGAAGCTTTCTTT
CASSLPRSEAFF
>TRBV27|NA|NA|TRBJ1-1
TGTGCCAGCAGTCCCAGGGGAGGGGTGAACACTGAAGCTTTCTTT
CASSPRGGVNTEAFF